The T cell receptor beta chain under discussion was sequenced for a study of blood T cell repertoires in COVID-19. Authors' data handling: Researchers report that nucleated cell counts were estimated from reference gene primer amplification. Produced via immunoSEQ multiplex PCR; TCRdb's table is partial and in-frame only. From that table come the V and J calls and clone size; the DNA was used to work out D and trimming. The sample includes around 70,000 clones, 80% to 90% of them seen just once. The length of the CDR3 is 17 residues. V lost 0 bases to trimming and J lost 4 bases, with 18 bases between them. From germline, CDR1 is MGHRA and CDR2 YSYEKL.

The sequence was collected from an elderly man with acute or convalescent COVID-19. The V call is TRBV4-1, the J call TRBJ1-2, with unresolved D. The material sequenced was peripheral blood. The CDR3 DNA follows: TGCGCCAGCAGCCAAGAAATTACGTGGGTAAGAGGCTATGGCTACACCTTC. Its translation is CASSQEITWVRGYGYTF.